This T cell receptor beta chain was identified during a study of cytomegalovirus exposure and HLA in healthy donors. Primers included in the PCR were 60 Vbeta and 13 Jbeta primers. Data came from immunoSEQ multiplex PCR; TCRdb stores just in-frame clones and leaves some out. The sample yields approximately 120,000 clones, approximately 73% seen once. This CDR3 has 18 residues. Trimming took off 5 bases at V and 0 bases at J, with 18 bases between the two ends. Germline-derived CDR1 and CDR2 are SGHRS and YFSETQ. Sequencing was performed on PBMCs. The chain uses TRBV5-1 and TRBJ1-6, with D tentatively TRBD1 (5 bases). The receptor comes from a man between 60 and 75 years old in good health and CMV-seropositive. This chain's CDR3 is CASSSGVQESSYNSPLHF. In nucleotides, the CDR3 is TGCGCCAGCAGTTCGGGGGTGCAGGAATCCTCCTATAATTCACCCCTCCACTTT.